This TCR beta chain stems from a study of cytomegalovirus exposure and HLA in healthy donors. To note about this clone: Its antigen remains unidentified. The sample holds other DNA sequences that translate to the same CDR3.

Germline lookup yields CDR1 SQVTM and CDR2 ANQGSEA. With 1 base clipped from V and 5 bases from J, the junction kept 7 bases outside the gene matches. The CDR3 loop spans 14 amino acids. PCR involved 60 Vbeta and 13 Jbeta primers. TCRdb's table, derived via immunoSEQ multiplex PCR, lists solely in-frame clones and lacks some. The sample consists of around 150,000 clones, about 79% of them appearing once. The study's findings and limits: DRB1 showed the most TCR associations and HLA-C the fewest in a later analysis, as rates varied by HLA locus. Most CMV-associated TCR beta chains were later found to appear HLA-restricted.

This chain links TRBV29-1 with TRBJ2-7; 8 bases agree with TRBD1. This sequence was found in a woman aged 45-65 years in good health and CMV-seropositive. Sequencing was carried out using PBMCs. Written as DNA, the CDR3 is TGCAGCGTTGAAGGAGGTCAGGGGGCCAACGAGCAGTACTTC. This gives the protein CSVEGGQGANEQYF.